This record concerns one T cell receptor (beta chain) sequence. What it binds is not known. This record comes from a study of long-term antiretroviral therapy in people with HIV. HIV-positive participants were all treated in the United States. V shed 0 bases and J 2 bases; nucleotides not matched to a gene: 6. Germline CDR1 GTSNPN, CDR2 SVGIG (reference sequence). The CDR3 has 16 amino acids. They ran version v3.0 of the immunoSEQ assay at survey level. Sequencing aimed to cover roughly 40,000-50,000 T-cell genomes per sample. The method was immunoSEQ multiplex PCR; TCRdb's version includes in-frame clones alone and lacks a portion of them. The data contain 35,000 or so clones, 85% to 95% of them singletons. Study findings and constraints: With ART, diversity went up but was still lower than in transplant donor controls. Repertoire composition at all time points was dominated by clones that had expanded before ART.

The chain employs TRBV30 and TRBJ1-5, with TRBD1 identical over 8 bases. The sample consisted of unsorted PBMCs, taken 4.1 years after starting antiretroviral therapy. This receptor was obtained from a woman in her forties or fifties with HIV. DNA of the CDR3: TGTGCCTGGAGTGTAGTTACAGGGGGAGGCAATCAGCCCCAGCATTTT. Its protein is CAWSVVTGGGNQPQHF.